One sample yielded the 30 T cell receptor beta chains listed below, sequenced in a study of blood T cell repertoires in COVID-19. Method: immunoSEQ multiplex PCR; TCRdb's copy keeps in-frame clones and lacks some. The sample has fewer than 100,000 clones; approximately 86% are singletons. Sequenced sample: peripheral blood. These receptors were taken from a man aged 45-60 years with acute or convalescent COVID-19.

V and J are TRBV9 and TRBJ2-7, with a possible D match to TRBD2 (6 bases). Germline loops: CDR1 SGDLS, CDR2 YYNGEE. The CDR3 spans 15 residues. V was shortened by 2 bases and J by 5 bases, with 17 bases between the two germline ends. The CDR3 loop is CASSVTSLSLDEQYF. The CDR3 DNA sequence: TGTGCCAGCAGCGTTACTAGCCTCTCCCTCGACGAGCAGTACTTC.

V usage is TRBV7-9 and J usage is TRBJ1-5, with TRBD1 matching 7 bases. The CDR3 extends over 16 amino acids. Per germline, CDR1 SEHNR and CDR2 FQNEAQ (reference sequence). After removal of 5 bases from V and 3 bases from J, the junction contained 10 bases not matched to a gene. CDR3 in amino acids: CASSLSQGEPNQPQHF. The CDR3 nucleotides read TGTGCCAGCAGCCTGAGCCAGGGGGAACCCAATCAGCCCCAGCATTTT.

The chain uses TRBV5-1 and TRBJ1-6, with D possibly matching TRBD1 (5 bases). Trimming shortened V by 0 bases and J by 4 bases, and 11 bases separated the two germline ends. The CDR3 totals 16 residues. The germline V gene has CDR1 SGHRS and CDR2 YFSETQ. CDR3 DNA sequence: TGCGCCAGCAGCTTGGATGACAGCAAATATAATTCACCCCTCCACTTT. This sequence encodes CASSLDDSKYNSPLHF.

This clone was found a few times. The chain is built from TRBV2 and TRBJ1-2, with a possible D match to TRBD1 (6 bases). V was shortened by 5 bases and J by 8 bases, with 15 bases between the two germline ends. CDR3 length: 13 amino acids. CDR1 and CDR2 from the germline V gene are SNHLY and FYNNEI. The CDR3 nucleotides are TGTGCCAGCAGTCGAACAGGGCTCGAGGGCTACACCTTC. The encoded protein is CASSRTGLEGYTF.

The rearrangement links TRBV7-3 to TRBJ2-5; TRBD1 agrees at 8 bases. V trimming: 5 bases; J trimming: 4 bases; junction bases outside the gene matches: 15. The CDR3 loop spans 17 amino acids. Germline lookup yields CDR1 SGHTA and CDR2 FQGTGA. CDR3 protein: CASSPVGQGASGETQYF. CDR3 nucleotide sequence: TGTGCCAGCAGCCCCGTTGGGCAGGGGGCTAGTGGAGAGACCCAGTACTTC.

This rearrangement joins TRBV27 to TRBJ2-2, with 8 nucleotides matching TRBD1. Per the germline V gene, CDR1 is MNHEY and CDR2 is SMNVEV (reference sequence). The CDR3 runs 13 residues. V lost 8 bases, J lost 4 bases, and 3 bases stayed unmatched. The CDR3 coding sequence is TGTGCCAGCTCTACAGGGGGCACCGGGGAGCTGTTTTTT. Translation: CASSTGGTGELFF.

V gene TRBV7-6 combines with J gene TRBJ1-2; the D is unclear. The V gene lost 1 base and the J gene lost 0 bases, with 12 bases spanning the gap. CDR1 and CDR2 from the germline V gene are SGHVS and FNYEAQ. The CDR3 totals 16 residues. CDR3 in amino acids: CASSLGLREANYGYTF. The CDR3 DNA follows: TGTGCCAGCAGCTTAGGCCTTCGGGAGGCTAACTATGGCTACACCTTC.

The rearrangement joins TRBV19 to TRBJ2-3, with no clear D. Trimming took off 3 bases at V and 3 bases at J, with 4 bases between the two ends. The CDR3 has 12 amino acids. Germline CDR1 reads LNHDA; CDR2 reads SQIVND (reference sequence). In DNA, the CDR3 is TGTGCCAGTAGTATCCCGACAGATACGCAGTATTTT. Translated: CASSIPTDTQYF.

This rearrangement joins TRBV27 to TRBJ1-4; possibly TRBD1 for D (5 bases). The germline CDR1 and CDR2 sequences are MNHEY and SMNVEV (reference sequence). The CDR3 length is 15 residues. V gave up 0 bases and J gave up 8 bases, with 13 bases separating them. CDR3 protein: CASSLSPGPGEKLFF. CDR3 in DNA: TGTGCCAGCAGTTTATCCCCAGGGCCTGGGGAAAAACTGTTTTTT.

CDR3 protein: CASSQSSGRAGLDEQFF. CDR3 nucleotide sequence: TGTGCCAGCAGTCAATCCAGCGGGAGGGCCGGTCTTGATGAGCAGTTCTTC. This chain joins TRBV6-6 and TRBJ2-1, with 10 nucleotides matching TRBD2. This CDR3 comprises 17 residues. Per germline, CDR1 MNHNY and CDR2 SVGAGI (reference sequence). After removal of 5 bases from V and 8 bases from J, the junction contained 15 bases not matched to a gene.

Only a few counts were recorded for this clone. V gene TRBV12-5 combines with J gene TRBJ2-7; D uncertain. Trimming removed 6 bases from V and 6 bases from J, with 15 bases in between. CDR3 length equals 13 residues. Germline CDR1 and CDR2: LGHNT and FRNRAP. CDR3 amino acids: CASGQRDSGEQYF. CDR3 bases: TGTGCTAGTGGACAGAGAGATAGTGGCGAGCAGTACTTC.

CDR3 sequence reads: CASSFLAGGTTDTQYF. The CDR3 nucleotides read TGTGCCAGTAGTTTCCTAGCGGGAGGGACCACAGATACGCAGTATTTT. This chain links TRBV19 with TRBJ2-3; TRBD2 matches at 12 bases. The CDR3 extends over 16 amino acids. Germline CDR1 LNHDA, CDR2 SQIVND (reference sequence). V was clipped by 5 bases and J by 2 bases; unmatched bases: 5.

The J gene is TRBJ2-1, the V gene TRBV6-5, with 8 bases that match TRBD1. The germline gives CDR1 MNHEY, CDR2 SVGAGI. The CDR3 totals 15 residues. The V and J ends lost 6 bases and 1 base, in that order; junction bases with no gene match: 5. The CDR3 DNA follows: TGTGCCAGCAGACAAGACAGGGGTTCCTACAATGAGCAGTTCTTC. Protein sequence: CASRQDRGSYNEQFF.

The chain carries TRBV15 and TRBJ2-7; TRBD2 matches 8 bases. J was trimmed by 3 bases and V by 5 bases; bases with no gene match: 12. The CDR3 totals 16 residues. Germline V gives CDR1 LNHNV, CDR2 YYDKDF (reference sequence). CDR3 residues: CATSRHAASGHYEQYF. The CDR3 region has the DNA TGTGCCACCAGCCGGCACGCGGCTAGCGGGCACTACGAGCAGTACTTC.

The gene calls are TRBV18 and TRBJ2-3; D is perhaps TRBD2 (5 bases). This CDR3 is 16 amino acids long. With 2 bases removed from V and 1 base from J, the gap between germline ends came to 13 bases. Germline CDR1 KGHSH, CDR2 LQKENI. CDR3 amino acids: CASSPGLASGTDTQYF. CDR3 DNA: TGTGCCAGCTCACCAGGGCTAGCCTCCGGCACAGATACGCAGTATTTT.

This clone was seen once. The V call is TRBV25-1, the J call TRBJ1-3, with D perhaps matching TRBD1 (6 bases). Germline CDR1 is MGHDK and CDR2 is SYGVNS. The germline V and J ends were trimmed by 2 bases and 4 bases, with 9 bases remaining between them. There are 14 residues in the CDR3. CDR3 DNA: TGTGCCAGCAGTGAACAGGGGCGGGGAAACACCATATATTTT. Its translation: CASSEQGRGNTIYF.

The chain uses TRBV18 and TRBJ2-7; the D gene is possibly TRBD1 (6 bases). Trimming cost V 2 bases and J 4 bases, with 9 bases left between them. Germline loops: CDR1 KGHSH, CDR2 LQKENI. This CDR3 region has 13 residues. The CDR3, as DNA: TGTGCCAGCTCACCAAACAGGGAGTACGAGCAGTACTTC. This translates into CASSPNREYEQYF.

V and J are TRBV19 and TRBJ2-7; 7 bases agree with TRBD2. The junction had 9 bases not matched to a gene; V was cut back by 7 bases and J by 6 bases. The CDR3 contains 13 residues. Germline-derived CDR1 and CDR2 are LNHDA and SQIVND (reference sequence). CDR3 protein: CASTKRGAGEQYF. DNA of the CDR3: TGTGCCAGTACCAAGCGGGGAGCTGGCGAGCAGTACTTC.

This clone has only a few counts. The V gene is TRBV7-8, the J gene TRBJ2-7; the match to TRBD1 covers 9 bases. CDR3 length: 15 amino acids. Germline V lookup: CDR1 SGHVS, CDR2 FQNEAQ. V shed 1 base, J shed 1 base, and the junction held 2 bases outside the gene matches. CDR3 coding DNA: TGTGCCAGCAGCTTAGGAGGGACAGGGTCCTACGAGCAGTACTTC. The encoded protein is CASSLGGTGSYEQYF.

This chain links TRBV2 with TRBJ2-2, with TRBD1 identical over 8 bases. Germline assignment: CDR1 SNHLY and CDR2 FYNNEI. V lost 8 bases to trimming and J lost 7 bases; unmatched junction nucleotides: 6. CDR3 length: 13 residues. The CDR3 nucleotides are TGTGCCAGCGCAGGACAGGGTAGCGGGGAGCTGTTTTTT. Its protein product is CASAGQGSGELFF.

This rearrangement joins TRBV27 to TRBJ1-5; 10 nucleotides align to TRBD1. V was clipped by 1 base and J by 2 bases; unmatched bases: 17. Germline V gene sequence: CDR1 MNHEY, CDR2 SMNVEV (reference sequence). The CDR3 spans 21 residues. The CDR3 loop is CASSLWPPDRGGIYGNQPQHF. The CDR3 DNA sequence: TGTGCCAGCAGTTTATGGCCCCCGGACAGGGGGGGCATATATGGCAATCAGCCCCAGCATTTT.

The chain combines TRBV28 with TRBJ2-7; D possibly corresponds to TRBD1 (6 bases). Germline values: CDR1 MDHEN, CDR2 SYDVKM. The length of the CDR3 is 12 residues. V shed 5 bases and J shed 7 bases, with 12 bases lying between them. CDR3 DNA: TGTGCCAGCAGTCGGGGCCAGGGGGAGCAGTACTTC. It is translated as CASSRGQGEQYF.

This clone was seen just once. This chain connects TRBV7-2 to TRBJ1-6, with TRBD1 matching over 8 bases. Germline CDR1 is SGHTA and CDR2 is FQGNSA. V was pared by 5 bases and J by 5 bases, with 5 bases of the junction left unmatched. CDR3 length: 15 amino acids. Here the CDR3 reads CASSTGQVNNSPLHF. For the CDR3, the DNA is TGTGCCAGCAGCACGGGACAGGTCAATAATTCACCCCTCCACTTT.

This sequence joins TRBV2 and TRBJ1-5; no clear D. CDR3 size: 11 residues. V lost 2 bases and J 9 bases, leaving 5 bases between the germline ends. CDR1 is SNHLY and CDR2 is FYNNEI in the germline V gene. CDR3 region: CASSETGPQHF. CDR3 sequence (DNA): TGTGCCAGCAGTGAAACCGGGCCCCAGCATTTT.

This clone is a singleton in its sample. The V call is TRBV6-5, the J call TRBJ2-1; 7 bases fit TRBD1. The V segment lost 5 bases and the J segment 5 bases; nucleotides outside the gene matches: 6. The V gene's germline CDR1 is MNHEY and CDR2 SVGAGI. The CDR3 totals 14 residues. This CDR3 is CASSKQGTHNEQFF. CDR3 nucleotide sequence: TGTGCCAGCAGTAAACAGGGGACCCACAATGAGCAGTTCTTC.

For the CDR3, the DNA is TGTGCCAGCAGCGTAGCTCCGGGAGCTAGCACAGATACGCAGTATTTT. Translation gives CASSVAPGASTDTQYF. The rearrangement links TRBV9 to TRBJ2-3; possible D gene TRBD2, 6 bases. Trimming pared 0 bases from V and 0 bases from J, leaving 11 bases between. There are 16 residues in the CDR3. In germline, CDR1 is SGDLS, CDR2 YYNGEE.

V gene TRBV19 combines with J gene TRBJ1-1, with D possibly being TRBD1 (6 bases). V was trimmed by 5 bases and J by 0 bases, leaving 13 bases between them. CDR1 and CDR2 from the germline V gene are LNHDA and SQIVND (reference sequence). This CDR3 is 15 amino acids long. CDR3 sequence reads: CASSWGGPLNTEAFF. CDR3 in DNA: TGTGCCAGTAGTTGGGGGGGCCCCTTGAACACTGAAGCTTTCTTT.

The rearrangement joins TRBV7-9 to TRBJ2-3; D gene uncertain. Germline values: CDR1 SEHNR, CDR2 FQNEAQ (reference sequence). Trimming stripped 1 base from V and 4 bases from J, with 12 bases between. The CDR3 runs to 15 residues. This CDR3 is CASSLVSGVADTQYF. CDR3 sequence (DNA): TGTGCCAGCAGCTTAGTATCCGGAGTAGCAGATACGCAGTATTTT.

The chain employs TRBV12-5 and TRBJ2-1, with 10 bases lining up with TRBD1. V trimming: 7 bases; J trimming: 4 bases; junction bases outside the gene matches: 4. The CDR3 covers 14 residues. CDR1 is LGHNT, CDR2 FRNRAP, per germline. The CDR3 reads CASVPGQGYNEQFF. CDR3 sequence (DNA): TGTGCTAGTGTTCCGGGACAGGGGTACAATGAGCAGTTCTTC.

The V gene is TRBV5-1, the J gene TRBJ1-6; a possible D gene is TRBD1 (6 bases). Trimming took 2 bases from V and 7 from J, leaving 13 bases between them. The CDR3 sequence is 15 residues long. Per the germline V gene, CDR1 is SGHRS and CDR2 is YFSETQ. This CDR3 is CASSLGQSGNSPLHF. The CDR3 bases are TGCGCCAGCAGCTTAGGACAGTCGGGCAATTCACCCCTCCACTTT.